Shown below are 9 T cell receptor beta chains from a single sample sequenced in a study of regulatory T cells in long-lasting Graves disease. TCR beta libraries were built with iRepertoire HTBI primers and Arm-PCR of CDR3 regions. In TCRdb, the multiplex PCR reads were re-called with MiXCR into one record per CDR3 protein. This table has under 800,000 distinct CDR3 sequences, roughly 15% appearing once. The time point: newly diagnosed GD, antithyroid drugs for less than 3 months. The authors made the TCR library using RNA they extracted from PBMCs. Separately, the same data were catalogued under a study of T cells in Graves' hyperthyroidism and ophthalmopathy.

The input for sequencing was peripheral blood mononuclear cells (PBMCs), taken at new diagnosis, from a patient treated with antithyroid drugs. The receptors stem from a young woman with Graves disease.

The chain recombines TRBV4-1 with TRBJ1-1; D might be TRBD1 (6 bases). This CDR3 contains 15 residues. Trimming removed 4 bases at V and 4 bases at J, with 16 bases between. Per germline, CDR1 MGHRA and CDR2 YSYEKL. This chain's CDR3 is CASSPEDSLSTEAFF. The CDR3 DNA is TGCGCCAGCAGCCCAGAGGACAGTTTAAGCACTGAAGCTTTCTTT.

The CDR3 DNA reads as TGTGCCAGCAGCCAAGGTCAGACCGAGCAGTACTTC. This codes for CASSQGQTEQYF. V gene TRBV3-1 combines with J gene TRBJ2-7, with D hard to call. Germline V gives CDR1 LGHDT, CDR2 YNNKEL (reference sequence). V was trimmed by 1 base and J by 6 bases, leaving 7 bases between them. The CDR3 is made up of 12 amino acids.

This clonotype was recorded a few times. This chain uses TRBV6-2 or TRBV6-3 with TRBJ1-5; D not certain. There are 13 residues in the CDR3. V shed 2 bases and J shed 4 bases, with 6 bases lying between them. Germline lookup yields CDR1 MNHEY and CDR2 SVGEGT. The CDR3 DNA reads as TGTGCCAGCAGTTACAAGGCTAATCAGCCCCAGCATTTT. It encodes CASSYKANQPQHF.

This clonotype has at least ten counts. The chain links TRBV5-1 to TRBJ2-7; 7 bases align to TRBD1. This CDR3 comprises 13 residues. Germline V gene lookup returns CDR1 SGHRS and CDR2 YFSETQ. V trimming: 4 bases; J trimming: 4 bases; junction bases outside the gene matches: 5. The CDR3 region has the DNA TGCGCCAGCAGCCGCGGACAGGAATACGAGCAGTACTTC. It translates to CASSRGQEYEQYF.

This clonotype was recorded at least ten times. The V call is TRBV25-1, the J call TRBJ1-1, with 7 nucleotides matching TRBD1. The ends lost 5 bases at V and 2 bases at J; junction bases unmatched: 8. This CDR3 spans 15 amino acids. The germline CDR1 and CDR2 sequences are MGHDK and SYGVNS. CDR3 loop: CASSQGGGQNTEAFF. In DNA form, the CDR3 reads TGTGCCAGCAGTCAGGGGGGGGGGCAAAACACTGAAGCTTTCTTT.

This clonotype was recorded at least ten times. The rearrangement links TRBV7-9 to TRBJ2-1; D assignment may be TRBD1 or TRBD2 (5 bases each). The CDR3 is 15 amino acids. The V gene lost 1 base and the J gene lost 9 bases, with 16 bases spanning the gap. The germline CDR1 and CDR2 sequences are SEHNR and FQNEAQ (reference sequence). The CDR3 protein is CASSLVSLGDVEQFF. CDR3 in DNA: TGTGCCAGCAGCTTAGTGAGTCTGGGGGACGTTGAGCAGTTCTTC.

The rearrangement links TRBV27 to TRBJ2-3; D remains ambiguous. The V end was cut by 5 bases, the J end by 5 bases, with 20 bases between. Germline V lookup: CDR1 MNHEY, CDR2 SMNVEV (reference sequence). The CDR3 has 16 amino acids. Written as DNA, the CDR3 is TGTGCCAGCAGTCTCCTTCTTACCCCCGGCGGAGATACGCAGTATTTT. It codes for CASSLLLTPGGDTQYF.

This clonotype occurred a few times. This chain's CDR3 is CAISRQILETQYF. CDR3 coding DNA: TGTGCCATCAGTAGACAAATCTTAGAGACCCAGTACTTC. V gene TRBV10-3 combines with J gene TRBJ2-5; no clear D gene. The germline CDR1 and CDR2 sequences are ENHRY and SYGVKD. The ends were cut back, 5 bases at V and 4 bases at J, with 11 bases in the middle. The CDR3 consists of 13 residues.

This clonotype came up many times. The chain carries TRBV12-3 or TRBV12-4 and TRBJ2-3, with D possibly being TRBD1 (5 bases). The CDR3 extends over 16 amino acids. Trimming took off 5 bases at V and 0 bases at J, with 15 bases between the two ends. As DNA, the CDR3 is TGTGCCAGCAGTGCCTACAGGTCAACTAGCACAGATACGCAGTATTTT. This gives the protein CASSAYRSTSTDTQYF.